What follows are 25 T cell receptor beta chains derived from one specimen sequenced in a study of T-cell reconstitution after alpha-beta-depleted transplantation in children. This sample's TCRbeta library carried unique molecular identifier barcodes. TCRdb reanalysed the PCR reads using MiXCR and keeps one entry per CDR3 protein. The sample holds around 440,000 distinct CDR3 sequences, around 15% seen once. Sequencing was performed on PBMCs, mostly from graft donor cells, taken 360 days after TCRalphabeta/CD19-depleted stem cell transplant. The receptors were sampled from a boy younger than two who had a stem cell transplant for Wiskott-Aldrich syndrome, so the T cells may come from the graft donor.

This clonotype was recorded a few times. The chain joins TRBV7-2 to TRBJ2-7; TRBD2 matches at 8 bases. From germline, CDR1 is SGHTA and CDR2 FQGNSA. This CDR3 has 14 amino acids. V lost 1 base and J lost 2; bases outside the gene matches: 1. Here the CDR3 DNA reads TGTGCCAGCAGCTTAGTTAGCGGGACCTACGAGCAGTACTTC. Translated: CASSLVSGTYEQYF.

The V and J genes are TRBV7-2 and TRBJ2-1; tentative D call: TRBD2 (5 bases). This CDR3 spans 15 amino acids. The germline CDR1 and CDR2 sequences are SGHTA and FQGNSA. V was cut by 2 bases and J by 5 bases, with 13 bases left in between. The CDR3 loop reads CASSLPGVWNNEQFF. The CDR3 DNA reads TGTGCCAGCAGCTTACCCGGGGTCTGGAACAATGAGCAGTTCTTC.

This clonotype appeared once. The chain recombines TRBV4-1 with TRBJ2-3, with D perhaps TRBD1 (5 bases). Per germline, CDR1 MGHRA and CDR2 YSYEKL. The V and J ends lost 0 bases and 1 base respectively, with 17 bases between them. The CDR3 is made up of 18 amino acids. The CDR3 sequence is CASSQDPSWGRGTDTQYF. The DNA for the CDR3 is TGCGCCAGCAGCCAAGATCCCTCTTGGGGCCGAGGCACAGATACGCAGTATTTT.

The chain couples TRBV5-7 to TRBJ2-1; D is perhaps TRBD1 or TRBD2 (5 bases each). TRBV5-7 is designated an ORF whose function remains uncertain. This CDR3 region has 17 residues. V shed 8 bases and J shed 9 bases, with 30 bases lying between them. The CDR3 loop reads CARSPGHLEKWRSEQFF. CDR3 bases: TGTGCCAGGAGCCCGGGGCACCTGGAGAAGTGGAGGAGTGAGCAGTTCTTC.

This clonotype was seen repeatedly, ten times or more. The chain joins TRBV20-1 to TRBJ2-1, with TRBD2 identical over 9 bases. V lost 1 base to trimming and J lost 6 bases; unmatched junction nucleotides: 4. The CDR3 is made up of 14 amino acids. Germline CDR1 and CDR2: DFQATT and SNEGSKA (reference sequence). DNA for the CDR3: TGCAGTGCTAGAGGGCTAGCGGGAAGCAATGAGCAGTTCTTC. Its translation: CSARGLAGSNEQFF.

The chain uses TRBV11-2 and TRBJ2-2; D unresolved. The germline gives CDR1 SGHAT, CDR2 FQNNGV. V lost 1 base, J lost 1 base, and 16 bases lay in between. This CDR3 spans 18 amino acids. The DNA of the CDR3 is TGTGCCAGCAGCTTAGTGTACCCCCCCACGAGGAACACCGGGGAGCTGTTTTTT. It encodes CASSLVYPPTRNTGELFF.

This clonotype was seen a handful of times. The chain is built from TRBV9 and TRBJ2-1, with D unclear. This CDR3 is built from 14 residues. V was cut by 1 base and J by 3 bases, with 8 bases left in between. Germline V CDR1 and CDR2: SGDLS, YYNGEE. The CDR3 spells CASSVQDNYNEQFF. CDR3 DNA: TGTGCCAGCAGCGTACAGGATAACTACAATGAGCAGTTCTTC.

This clonotype was observed many times. V is TRBV5-1 and J is TRBJ2-5; D unclear. The germline V gene encodes CDR1 SGHRS and CDR2 YFSETQ. The CDR3 length is 12 residues. Trimming removed 0 bases from V and 2 bases from J, with 2 bases in between. The CDR3 DNA reads TGCGCCAGCAGCTTGGGGCAAGAGACCCAGTACTTC. Its protein is CASSLGQETQYF.

The CDR3 DNA reads TGTGCCAGCAGTTTCAGAACGGTCGCGGACAGGAGCTCCTACAATGAGCAGTTCTTC. Protein: CASSFRTVADRSSYNEQFF. V gene TRBV27 combines with J gene TRBJ2-1; 7 nucleotides line up with TRBD1. This CDR3 comprises 19 residues. With 3 bases clipped from V and 0 bases from J, the junction kept 14 bases outside the gene matches. CDR1 is MNHEY and CDR2 is SMNVEV in the germline V gene (reference sequence).

The DNA of the CDR3 is TGTGCCAGCCCGGGGCCCGGGGAGCTGTTTTTT. Protein product: CASPGPGELFF. The J gene is TRBJ2-2, the V gene TRBV6-5; D is possibly TRBD1 or TRBD2 (5 bases each). CDR1 and CDR2 (germline): MNHEY, SVGAGI. The CDR3 extends over 11 amino acids. Trimming removed 8 bases from V and 6 bases from J, with 7 bases in between.

This clonotype was picked up a small number of times. The rearrangement links TRBV5-1 to TRBJ2-3; D is unresolved. Germline CDR1 and CDR2: SGHRS and YFSETQ. The CDR3 runs 17 residues. With 1 base removed from V and 1 base from J, the gap between germline ends came to 16 bases. As DNA, the CDR3 is TGCGCCAGCAGCTTGAACCCCGGACGGCGCGGCACAGATACGCAGTATTTT. Amino acids: CASSLNPGRRGTDTQYF.

This chain uses TRBV4-1 with TRBJ2-3; weak D call: TRBD2 (6 bases). Deletions cut 0 bases from V and 2 bases from J, with 12 bases between. The germline gives CDR1 MGHRA, CDR2 YSYEKL. The CDR3 loop spans 16 amino acids. CDR3 protein: CASSQEGGSNTDTQYF. CDR3 nucleotide sequence: TGCGCCAGCAGCCAAGAAGGAGGGTCGAACACAGATACGCAGTATTTT.

This clonotype was detected many times. The chain employs TRBV5-1 and TRBJ1-2, with no clear D. This CDR3 is 13 amino acids long. V lost 0 bases, J lost 4 bases, and 7 bases lay in between. Germline V gives CDR1 SGHRS, CDR2 YFSETQ. Here the CDR3 reads CASSLDPGYGYTF. CDR3 DNA sequence: TGCGCCAGCAGCTTGGATCCGGGCTATGGCTACACCTTC. Complete variable domain (other parts from reference TRBV5-1 and TRBJ1-2): KAGVTQTPRYLIKTRGQQVTLSCSPISGHRSVSWYQQTPGQGLQFLFEYFSETQRNKGNFPGRFSGRQFSNSRSEMNVSTLELGDSALYLCASSLDPGYGYTFGSGTRLTVV.

V gene TRBV5-1 combines with J gene TRBJ2-7; D is possibly TRBD2 (6 bases). Trimming took off 5 bases at V and 0 bases at J, with 21 bases between the two ends. Germline V lookup: CDR1 SGHRS, CDR2 YFSETQ. The CDR3 sequence is 17 residues long. As DNA, the CDR3 is TGCGCCAGCAGTTTAGATACGCGGACGGGACTCTCCTACGAGCAGTACTTC. It translates to CASSLDTRTGLSYEQYF.

V is TRBV7-9 and J is TRBJ2-5, with D possibly TRBD2 on 5 matching bases. With 1 base removed from V and 5 bases from J, the gap between germline ends came to 17 bases. Germline V gives CDR1 SEHNR, CDR2 FQNEAQ (reference sequence). The CDR3 loop spans 16 amino acids. CDR3 DNA sequence: TGTGCCAGCAGCTTAGACCCCACGAGGAGGCTGGAGACCCAGTACTTC. Protein sequence: CASSLDPTRRLETQYF.

This clonotype was observed at least ten times. The chain carries TRBV9 and TRBJ2-1; D uncertain. With 4 bases removed from V and 1 base from J, the gap between germline ends came to 9 bases. The germline V gene encodes CDR1 SGDLS and CDR2 YYNGEE. This CDR3 spans 14 amino acids. The CDR3 reads CASSSGASYNEQFF. In DNA form, the CDR3 reads TGTGCCAGCAGCTCCGGCGCTTCCTACAATGAGCAGTTCTTC.

In its sample, this clonotype was seen a few times. The CDR3 DNA is TGTGCCAGCAGCTTATTCTTCAGGTTCTCTGTTAGCAATCAGCCCCAGCATTTT. Encoded protein: CASSLFFRFSVSNQPQHF. The chain links TRBV7-8 to TRBJ1-5; D is ambiguous. V gave up 2 bases and J gave up 0 bases, with 17 bases separating them. The CDR3 length is 18 residues. In germline, CDR1 is SGHVS, CDR2 FQNEAQ.

In its sample, this clonotype was seen a few times. The chain has TRBV5-1 and TRBJ2-7, with unresolved D. The CDR3 loop spans 13 amino acids. Germline CDR1 and CDR2: SGHRS and YFSETQ. Trimming took off 5 bases at V and 0 bases at J, with 9 bases between the two ends. CDR3 DNA: TGCGCCAGCAGTGCACGGTCCTCCTACGAGCAGTACTTC. This codes for CASSARSSYEQYF.

This clonotype appeared a few times. V gene TRBV12-3 or TRBV12-4 combines with J gene TRBJ2-1; the match to TRBD2 covers 9 bases. There are 15 residues in the CDR3. V was clipped by 7 bases and J by 4 bases; unmatched bases: 8. This chain's CDR3 is CASTGMSGRYNEQFF. In DNA, the CDR3 is TGTGCCAGCACGGGTATGAGCGGGAGGTACAATGAGCAGTTCTTC.

The chain carries TRBV5-1 and TRBJ2-5; 12 bases fit TRBD2. Germline V gene lookup returns CDR1 SGHRS and CDR2 YFSETQ. The CDR3 loop spans 15 amino acids. Trimming cost V 4 bases and J 5 bases; bases outside gene matches: 6. The CDR3 coding sequence is TGCGCCAGCAGCCCTAGCGGGGGGGCCCGGGAGACCCAGTACTTC. Its translation is CASSPSGGARETQYF. Based on the CDR3 plus reference TRBV5-1 and TRBJ2-5, the full variable domain is KAGVTQTPRYLIKTRGQQVTLSCSPISGHRSVSWYQQTPGQGLQFLFEYFSETQRNKGNFPGRFSGRQFSNSRSEMNVSTLELGDSALYLCASSPSGGARETQYFGPGTRLLVL.

This clonotype was seen a few times. V usage is TRBV5-1 and J usage is TRBJ2-1; tentatively, D is TRBD1 (6 bases). This CDR3 has 16 amino acids. Trimming took 0 bases from V and 0 from J, leaving 10 bases between them. The germline V gene encodes CDR1 SGHRS and CDR2 YFSETQ. The CDR3 reads CASSLEGQNSYNEQFF. CDR3 nucleotide sequence: TGCGCCAGCAGCTTGGAAGGACAGAACTCCTACAATGAGCAGTTCTTC.

The chain has TRBV5-1 and TRBJ2-5; the D gene is possibly TRBD2 (5 bases). Germline CDR1 reads SGHRS; CDR2 reads YFSETQ. The length of the CDR3 is 16 residues. Trimming cost V 0 bases and J 4 bases, with 16 bases left between them. DNA of the CDR3: TGCGCCAGCAGCTTGGTCCGTACTAGAACGGGAGAGACCCAGTACTTC. Amino acid sequence: CASSLVRTRTGETQYF.

The chain carries TRBV7-2 and TRBJ2-1, with TRBD2 matching 7 bases. This CDR3 has 13 amino acids. Germline V CDR1 and CDR2: SGHTA, FQGNSA. After removal of 1 base from V and 7 bases from J, the junction contained 1 base not matched to a gene. CDR3: CASSLGTRNEQFF. CDR3 DNA sequence: TGTGCCAGCAGCTTAGGGACTAGGAATGAGCAGTTCTTC.

This clonotype showed up just a few times. V and J are TRBV7-9 and TRBJ2-1; 8 nucleotides agree with TRBD1. J lost 4 bases, V lost 5 bases, and 7 bases had no gene match. The germline V gene has CDR1 SEHNR and CDR2 FQNEAQ (reference sequence). The CDR3 is 15 amino acids. The CDR3 sequence: CASSLGTGHYNEQFF. In DNA, the CDR3 is TGTGCCAGCAGCCTCGGGACAGGACATTACAATGAGCAGTTCTTC. The full variable domain, with the rest looked up from reference TRBV7-9 and TRBJ2-1, is DTGVSQNPRHKITKRGQNVTFRCDPISEHNRLYWYRQTLGQGPEFLTYFQNEAQLEKSRLLSDRFSAERPKGSFSTLEIQRTEQGDSAMYLCASSLGTGHYNEQFFGPGTRLTVL.

The chain is built from TRBV4-3 and TRBJ2-2; 10 nucleotides agree with TRBD1. Trimming at V came to 1 base and at J to 2 bases, leaving 10 bases not matched to a gene. Germline V lookup: CDR1 LGHNA, CDR2 YSLEER. The CDR3 length is 19 residues. The CDR3: CASSQARKGDRGNTGELFF. The CDR3 region has the DNA TGCGCCAGCAGCCAAGCACGAAAAGGGGACAGGGGAAACACCGGGGAGCTGTTTTTT.